The entry below gives a single T cell receptor beta chain sequence along with its context. This sample is part of a study of blood T cell repertoires in COVID-19. Trimming removed 4 bases from V and 6 bases from J, with 31 bases in between. CDR3 size: 19 residues. The germline gives CDR1 SEHNR, CDR2 FQNEAQ (reference sequence). Recovery among Cohort 3 donors was established by two negative PCRs, clearance, or symptom resolution. Sequenced by immunoSEQ multiplex PCR; TCRdb stores in-frame clones only, minus some. This table has 250,000 to 350,000 clones, 87% appearing once. This receptor was identified in a woman in her 30s who had recovered from COVID-19. Sequencing input: PBMCs or T cells enriched from blood (not recorded which). The rearrangement joins TRBV7-9 to TRBJ2-7, with D tentatively TRBD1 (7 bases). DNA for the CDR3: TGTGCCAGCAGCTCCTGGAACCTACCACAGGGGAGGTTCGGAGGCGAGCAGTACTTC. This codes for CASSSWNLPQGRFGGEQYF. The complete variable domain, with remaining parts taken from reference TRBV7-9 and TRBJ2-7, reads DTGVSQNPRHKITKRGQNVTFRCDPISEHNRLYWYRQTLGQGPEFLTYFQNEAQLEKSRLLSDRFSAERPKGSFSTLEIQRTEQGDSAMYLCASSSWNLPQGRFGGEQYFGPGTRLTVT.